Below are 18 T cell receptor beta chains sequenced from a single sample in a study of shared clonotypes between healthy human individuals. CD8 cells classed as naive were CD45RO-negative and positively selected for CCR7, excluding terminally differentiated effector memory CD45RA+ cells. Measured with immunoSEQ multiplex PCR; TCRdb has only the in-frame clones, and not every one. Here the sample spans approximately 600,000 clones, about 95% being singletons. Sequences were obtained from naive CD8+ T cells sorted from blood. The origin of the receptors is a woman in her thirties in good health.

This chain uses TRBV29-1 with TRBJ1-2; no clear D. CDR1 is SQVTM and CDR2 is ANQGSEA in the germline V gene. The CDR3 is 12 amino acids. The V end lost 0 bases, the J end lost 5 bases, and 7 bases lay between the germline ends. DNA for the CDR3: TGCAGCGTTGAAGAAGAGTATTATGGCTACACCTTC. Amino acid sequence: CSVEEEYYGYTF.

The chain couples TRBV2 to TRBJ1-1; D unclear. Germline V gene lookup returns CDR1 SNHLY and CDR2 FYNNEI. The V gene lost 7 bases and the J gene lost 4 bases, with 22 bases spanning the gap. The CDR3 totals 16 residues. The CDR3, as DNA: TGTGCCAGCACCCGGTCAGAGGAGGGAAGGCGCACTGAAGCTTTCTTT. Translation: CASTRSEEGRRTEAFF.

The chain joins TRBV10-2 to TRBJ2-1; D is uncertain. CDR3 length: 14 residues. Germline CDR1 is WSHSY and CDR2 is SAAADI. V was trimmed by 3 bases and J by 0 bases, leaving 6 bases between them. Here the CDR3 reads CASSEGGSYNEQFF. CDR3 coding DNA: TGCGCCAGCAGTGAAGGCGGCTCCTACAATGAGCAGTTCTTC.

This clone was seen only once. V usage is TRBV28 and J usage is TRBJ2-5, with a tentative D call TRBD1 (5 bases). Trimming removed 4 bases from V and 0 bases from J, with 9 bases in between. Per germline, CDR1 MDHEN and CDR2 SYDVKM. The CDR3 is 14 amino acids. The CDR3 coding sequence is TGTGCCAGCAGTTCTGACAGTAACCAAGAGACCCAGTACTTC. It codes for CASSSDSNQETQYF.

The rearrangement uses TRBV28 and TRBJ2-3, with a possible D match to TRBD2 (6 bases). The CDR3 is 12 residues long. Per the germline V gene, CDR1 is MDHEN and CDR2 is SYDVKM. V was clipped by 8 bases and J by 2 bases, with 8 bases between them. The CDR3 protein is CASRGNTDTQYF. CDR3 in DNA: TGTGCCAGCCGGGGGAACACAGATACGCAGTATTTT.

As DNA, the CDR3 is TGTGCCAGCAGCCTCGGGGGCCTGCAGTTCTTC. It codes for CASSLGGLQFF. The V gene is TRBV27, the J gene TRBJ2-1; perhaps D is TRBD1 or TRBD2 (6 bases each). The V gene lost 6 bases and the J gene lost 12 bases, with 12 bases spanning the gap. Germline CDR1 is MNHEY and CDR2 is SMNVEV (reference sequence). The CDR3 has 11 residues.

The V gene is TRBV15, the J gene TRBJ2-1, with TRBD1 matching over 10 bases. The V gene's germline CDR1 is LNHNV and CDR2 YYDKDF (reference sequence). Trimming took 6 bases from V and 5 from J; bases not matched to a gene: 7. CDR3 size: 15 residues. The CDR3 coding sequence is TGTGCCACCAGTAGCGGACAGGGGGTGAACAATGAGCAGTTCTTC. This translates into CATSSGQGVNNEQFF.

The chain is built from TRBV30 and TRBJ2-3; D is perhaps TRBD2 (6 bases). The length of the CDR3 is 13 residues. Germline V CDR1 and CDR2: GTSNPN, SVGIG (reference sequence). Between the trimmed V and J ends, which lost 5 bases and 7 bases, there was a span of 16 bases. The CDR3 sequence: CAWAPGVLYTQYF. The CDR3, as DNA: TGTGCCTGGGCGCCGGGAGTTCTATATACGCAGTATTTT.

The chain joins TRBV28 to TRBJ1-1; D is uncertain. Per germline, CDR1 MDHEN and CDR2 SYDVKM. V was shortened by 7 bases and J by 1 base, with 13 bases between the two germline ends. This CDR3 spans 14 amino acids. In DNA, the CDR3 is TGTGCCAGCACGCTTTGGAGTTCGAACACTGAAGCTTTCTTT. Translated: CASTLWSSNTEAFF.

The chain combines TRBV5-1 with TRBJ1-2; D is ambiguous. V was pared by 3 bases and J by 0 bases, with 0 bases between. CDR1 SGHRS and CDR2 YFSETQ come from the germline V gene. The CDR3 length is 11 residues. CDR3 DNA: TGCGCCAGCAGCTCTAACTATGGCTACACCTTC. Its protein is CASSSNYGYTF. The variable domain in full, completed from reference TRBV5-1 and TRBJ1-2, reads KAGVTQTPRYLIKTRGQQVTLSCSPISGHRSVSWYQQTPGQGLQFLFEYFSETQRNKGNFPGRFSGRQFSNSRSEMNVSTLELGDSALYLCASSSNYGYTFGSGTRLTVV.

The chain combines TRBV30 with TRBJ2-7; no firm D call. Germline values: CDR1 GTSNPN, CDR2 SVGIG (reference sequence). This CDR3 is 14 amino acids long. Trimming took 2 bases from V and 1 from J, leaving 12 bases between them. CDR3 DNA sequence: TGTGCCTGGAGTCCTACTGGATTATCCTACGAGCAGTACTTC. Residues: CAWSPTGLSYEQYF.

This clone is a singleton in its sample. The V gene is TRBV5-8, the J gene TRBJ2-5, with no clear D. Germline CDR1 SGHTS, CDR2 YDEGEE. The V and J ends lost 2 bases and 5 bases respectively, with 16 bases between them. The CDR3 has 15 residues. CDR3 sequence (DNA): TGTGCCAGCAGCTTCGAAGGGAAGCCGATGGAGACCCAGTACTTC. Residues: CASSFEGKPMETQYF.

This sequence joins TRBV9 and TRBJ1-2; D not certain. Trimming cost V 4 bases and J 3 bases, with 10 bases left between them. The CDR3 runs 13 residues. CDR1 and CDR2 (germline): SGDLS, YYNGEE. CDR3 region: CASSPRQDYGYTF. As DNA, the CDR3 is TGTGCCAGCAGCCCCCGACAAGACTATGGCTACACCTTC. Variable domain in full (rest from reference TRBV9 and TRBJ1-2): DSGVTQTPKHLITATGQRVTLRCSPRSGDLSVYWYQQSLDQGLQFLIQYYNGEERAKGNILERFSAQQFPDLHSELNLSSLELGDSALYFCASSPRQDYGYTFGSGTRLTVV.

V gene TRBV11-1 combines with J gene TRBJ2-7; D gene uncertain. The CDR3 has 12 amino acids. Trimming cost V 6 bases and J 5 bases, with 11 bases left between them. CDR1 and CDR2 from the germline V gene are SGHAT and FQDESV (reference sequence). The CDR3 coding sequence is TGTGCCAGCAGTCAGACCCGTAACGAGCAGTACTTC. As protein: CASSQTRNEQYF.

The rearrangement uses TRBV28 and TRBJ2-5; D is ambiguous. The DNA end lines up better with TRBJ2-7; the J call may be wrong. The CDR3 totals 13 residues. Germline CDR1 MDHEN, CDR2 SYDVKM. For the CDR3, the DNA is TGTGCGCTCTCCACCTCCTACTCCTACGAGCAGTACTTC. This encodes CALSTSYSYEQYF.

This clone appeared once. The chain is built from TRBV14 and TRBJ2-1; 9 bases are shared with TRBD1. The CDR3 runs to 19 residues. Germline trimming cut 2 bases from V and 1 base from J; bases unmatched to any gene: 12. Germline CDR1 SGHDN, CDR2 FVKESK. The CDR3 reads CASSQFGQGFSVSYNEQFF. The CDR3 DNA reads as TGTGCCAGCAGCCAATTTGGACAGGGGTTTAGTGTGTCCTACAATGAGCAGTTCTTC.

A single count supports this clone. The rearrangement joins TRBV28 to TRBJ1-4; D is uncertain. The V gene's germline CDR1 is MDHEN and CDR2 SYDVKM. The CDR3 consists of 15 residues. The V gene lost 3 bases and the J gene lost 2 bases, with 10 bases spanning the gap. CDR3 in amino acids: CASSFGSLTNEKLFF. CDR3 DNA: TGTGCCAGCAGTTTTGGCAGCCTCACTAATGAAAAACTGTTTTTT.

The chain links TRBV29-1 to TRBJ1-1; possible D gene TRBD1, 6 bases. Germline assignment: CDR1 SQVTM and CDR2 ANQGSEA. V lost 5 bases, J lost 5 bases, and 15 bases lay in between. There are 13 residues in the CDR3. Written as DNA, the CDR3 is TGCAGCGTTCGGGGGGGCGCAGGGACTGAAGCTTTCTTT. Translation: CSVRGGAGTEAFF.